The clone carrying this T cell receptor beta chain was seen just once. Its specificity is not known. The sample comes from a study of T-cell memory formation after mild COVID-19. As for the study in general: TCR clusters largely stayed donor specific.

5'RACE primed at constant segments yielded TCR alpha and TCR beta cDNA libraries bearing sample barcodes and UMIs. Via MiXCR, TCRdb re-called the 5' RACE reads, giving one row per CDR3 protein. Of about 240,000 distinct CDR3 sequences in the sample, 8.5% to 9.5% were seen once. CDR3 length equals 15 residues. CDR1 and CDR2 from the germline V gene are LGHNA and YNFKEQ. Losses at the gene ends were 0 bases for V and 5 bases for J; bases not matched to a gene: 6. General study findings and limits: Whereas later expanders leaned CD4+, clones contracting day 15 to 85 showed a balanced CD4/CD8 makeup.

This TCR derives from a man in his late teens or twenties who had mild COVID-19 (a few samples of this study predate the infection). Cell type and time point are not known. The chain has TRBV4-2 and TRBJ2-7; TRBD2 matches 8 bases. Sequencing used PBMCs or a T cell subset sorted from them (not recorded which). The CDR3 here is CASSQEGGGGNEQYV. The CDR3 DNA is TGTGCCAGCAGCCAAGAGGGCGGCGGGGGGAACGAGCAGTACGTC.